This T cell receptor beta chain was found in a study of shared clonotypes between healthy human individuals. General study points: Clonotypes shared by all four donors outscored non-shared clonotypes in generation probability.

This CDR3 is 16 amino acids long. The germline V and J ends were trimmed by 0 bases and 4 bases, with 12 bases remaining between them. The germline gives CDR1 LGHNA, CDR2 YSLEER. Clones were sequenced by immunoSEQ multiplex PCR, and TCRdb holds only the in-frame ones, with some missing. The sample includes 1.5 million to 2.5 million clones, over 85% of them seen just once. Turning to this clone: Its matching antigen is unknown.

CD45RO-negative, CCR7-positively selected cells formed the naive CD8 fraction, excluding terminally differentiated effector memory CD45RA+ cells. Sequenced: naive CD8+ T cells sorted from blood. The rearrangement uses TRBV4-3 and TRBJ1-4, with D possibly TRBD1 on 5 matching bases. The sequence derives from a young man in good health. DNA for the CDR3: TGCGCCAGCAGCCAAGATCTTTCAGGGTTTAATGAAAAACTGTTTTTT. As protein: CASSQDLSGFNEKLFF.